A selection of T cell receptor beta chains follows, all from one sample in a study of long-term antiretroviral therapy in people with HIV. Clones were read by immunoSEQ multiplex PCR, and TCRdb kept only the in-frame ones, dropping some. The sample has tens of thousands of clones, more than 60% seen once. The sequencing used unsorted PBMCs, collected 2 years after starting antiretroviral therapy. These receptors came from a woman aged 50 to 60 with HIV. Each CDR3 is given with its conserved first and last residue. Fields, in order: J gene, V gene, CDR3 protein.

TRBJ1-3 | TRBV6-1 | CASSEVGGRGINTIYF
TRBJ2-1 | TRBV6-1 | CASSAGGDNEQFF
TRBJ2-2 | TRBV6-5 | CASSLTAYTGELFF
TRBJ2-1 | TRBV7-2 | CASSWGLPNNEQFF
TRBJ1-6 | TRBV5-5 | CASSRDRLLLHF
TRBJ2-1 | TRBV11-3 | CASSLDFRTSQFF
TRBJ1-6 | TRBV10-3 | CAISGGSSPLHF
TRBJ1-2 | TRBV7-6 | CASSLKRGTGSHGYTF
TRBJ1-3 | TRBV18 | CASSPPIGVSGNTIYF
TRBJ1-2 | TRBV5-5 | CASSLLITGTRANYGYTF
TRBJ1-1 | TRBV9 | CASSAGQVGTEAFF
TRBJ2-3 | TRBV11-2 | CASSPTSGVFTDTQYF
TRBJ2-5 | TRBV9 | CASSVLQGETQYF
TRBJ2-5 | TRBV7-9 | CASSFGGGAQETQYF
TRBJ2-1 | TRBV2 | CASSVAGRYNEQFF
TRBJ1-6 | TRBV7-8 | CASSPSTHRGNSPLHF
TRBJ1-4 | TRBV10-3 | CAISPGQVGDEKLFF
TRBJ2-1 | TRBV9 | CASSAQRVSSGYNEQFF
TRBJ2-5 | TRBV6-1 | CASSQFDRGRAQYF
TRBJ1-5 | TRBV7-9 | CASPRGSGEPQHF
TRBJ1-4 | TRBV18 | CASSRQGASTNEKLFF
TRBJ1-2 | TRBV5-5 | CASSLAPGYGYTF
TRBJ1-1 | TRBV18 | CASSLDRNTEAFF
TRBJ2-3 | TRBV14 | CASSQGFEDTQYF
TRBJ2-5 | TRBV6-4 | CASSGGEETQYF
TRBJ2-1 | TRBV29-1 | CSTGTSDNEQFF
TRBJ1-6 | TRBV5-4 | CASSPRGGWSSPLHF
TRBJ2-7 | TRBV30 | CAWIERGSYEQYF
TRBJ2-7 | TRBV7-2 | CASSPQRLEQYF
TRBJ2-7 | TRBV4-2 | CASSPGGGTYEQYF
TRBJ2-5 | TRBV7-8 | CASSFLGQGMPQETQYF
TRBJ2-7 | TRBV25-1 | CASSGSGTGDNEQYF
TRBJ1-2 | TRBV6-5 | CASSPTGAGGYTF
TRBJ1-4 | TRBV25-1 | CASSEFFLSDNEKLFF
TRBJ1-2 | TRBV19 | CASSIRYRGNGYTF
TRBJ1-2 | TRBV11-2 | CASSLDVGNYGYTF
TRBJ1-1 | TRBV6-5 | CASGEGGVMNTEAFF
TRBJ2-1 | TRBV29-1 | CSVEGLLAGTYNEQFF
TRBJ1-6 | TRBV6-5 | CASSSIQGGSPLHF
TRBJ2-7 | TRBV6-6 | CASSYRVGSYEQYF
TRBJ2-3 | TRBV5-5 | CASSLVTLAGGQADTQYF
TRBJ2-2 | TRBV5-6 | CASSQTGLPASGELFF
TRBJ2-4 | TRBV5-6 | CASSPGTGDLLGIQYF
TRBJ2-3 | TRBV19 | CASAGNPDTQYF
TRBJ1-1 | TRBV2 | CASSETPPYRGLAITEAFF
TRBJ2-2 | TRBV2 | CASNGPGELFF
TRBJ1-5 | TRBV19 | CASSRGQENQPQHF
TRBJ1-5 | TRBV2 | CASSGGGGFGQPQHF
TRBJ1-6 | TRBV5-1 | CASSPDRGRNSPLHF